The source of this T cell receptor (beta chain) is a study of T cells in Graves' hyperthyroidism and ophthalmopathy. Amplified regions were TCR beta CDR3 sequences from RNA transcripts. Initially, a first-round RT-PCR of the TCR CDR3 employed the HTBI primer set. TCRdb called the multiplex PCR reads again in MiXCR, with one record for every CDR3 protein. The table includes a few hundred thousand distinct CDR3 sequences, about 43% detected once. This TCR was sampled from an adult woman with Graves' disease, either hyperthyroidism or ophthalmopathy (not recorded which). Sequenced: peripheral blood or thyroid tissue (not recorded which).

The CDR3 spells CATRGLAGGLEETQYF. CDR3 nucleotides: TGTGCCACAAGGGGACTAGCGGGGGGACTCGAAGAGACCCAGTACTTC. This chain links TRBV10-3 with TRBJ2-5; 15 nucleotides line up with TRBD2. J gave up 3 bases and V 10 bases, and 9 bases lay outside the gene matches. This CDR3 comprises 16 residues. Germline V gives CDR1 ENHRY, CDR2 SYGVKD.